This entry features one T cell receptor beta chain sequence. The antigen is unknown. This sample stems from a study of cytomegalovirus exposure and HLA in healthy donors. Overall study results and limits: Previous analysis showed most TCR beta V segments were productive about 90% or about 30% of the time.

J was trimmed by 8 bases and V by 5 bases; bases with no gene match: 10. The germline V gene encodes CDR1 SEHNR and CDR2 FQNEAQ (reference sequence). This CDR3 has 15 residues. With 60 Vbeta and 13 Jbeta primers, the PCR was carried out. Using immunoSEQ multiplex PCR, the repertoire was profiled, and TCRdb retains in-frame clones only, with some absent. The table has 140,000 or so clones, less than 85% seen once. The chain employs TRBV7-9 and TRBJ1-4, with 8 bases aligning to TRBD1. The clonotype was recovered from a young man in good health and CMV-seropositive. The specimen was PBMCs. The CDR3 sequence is CASSPMDRAGEKLFF. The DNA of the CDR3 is TGTGCCAGCAGCCCCATGGACAGGGCGGGCGAAAAACTGTTTTTT. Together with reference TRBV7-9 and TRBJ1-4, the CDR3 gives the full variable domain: DTGVSQNPRHKITKRGQNVTFRCDPISEHNRLYWYRQTLGQGPEFLTYFQNEAQLEKSRLLSDRFSAERPKGSFSTLEIQRTEQGDSAMYLCASSPMDRAGEKLFFGSGTQLSVL.